This T cell receptor beta chain stems from a study of early stage breast cancer tumors. Overall study context: About 70% of the 16 invasive tumors were ER+, PR+ and HER2-. Invasive lobular carcinomas made up about 35% of the 12 ER+/PR+/HER2- tumors.

Study-level points and caveats: Tumors had around 2.4-fold higher T cell density than normal breast.

The germline CDR1 and CDR2 sequences are ENHRY and SYGVKD. V was pared by 6 bases and J by 3 bases, with 3 bases of the junction left unmatched. The CDR3 consists of 13 residues. Using immunoSEQ multiplex PCR, the repertoire was profiled, and TCRdb retains in-frame clones only, with some absent. The sample shows about 51,000 clones, roughly 78% of them seen only once. Remarks on this clone: Its cognate antigen is unknown. The same CDR3 also results from other DNA sequences found in this sample.

This receptor was taken from a person aged 40 to 49 with breast cancer. Sequencing was carried out using blood. J is TRBJ2-5 and V is TRBV10-3, with 8 bases aligning to TRBD1. CDR3 sequence: CAISLDREETQYF. The CDR3 DNA is TGTGCCATCAGCCTGGACAGGGAAGAGACCCAGTACTTC.